Below are 23 T cell receptor beta chains sequenced from a single sample in a study. Via MiXCR, TCRdb re-called the 5' RACE reads, giving one row per CDR3 protein. The sample records tens of thousands of distinct CDR3 sequences, roughly 28% being singletons. The source material was tumor-infiltrating memory CD4+ T cells sorted from the breast tumor. Subset defined: memory CD4+ T cells, CD4+CD45RO+CD25-. The receptor source for this set is a female donor with breast cancer.

V and J are TRBV7-9 and TRBJ1-3, with unresolved D. This CDR3 has 15 residues. Per the germline V gene, CDR1 is SEHNR and CDR2 is FQNEAQ (reference sequence). V dropped 1 base and J dropped 4 bases, with 11 bases sitting between them. The CDR3 region has the DNA TGTGCCAGCAGCTTAGACGGACGCCCGGGAAACACCATATATTTT. Protein: CASSLDGRPGNTIYF. The entire variable domain, with the rest obtained from reference TRBV7-9 and TRBJ1-3, is as follows: DTGVSQNPRHKITKRGQNVTFRCDPISEHNRLYWYRQTLGQGPEFLTYFQNEAQLEKSRLLSDRFSAERPKGSFSTLEIQRTEQGDSAMYLCASSLDGRPGNTIYFGEGSWLTVV.

This clonotype was counted between two and nine times. The chain has TRBV28 and TRBJ1-6; possibly TRBD1 for D (5 bases). This CDR3 contains 16 residues. The V end lost 6 bases, the J end lost 7 bases, and 19 bases lay between the germline ends. CDR1 is MDHEN, CDR2 SYDVKM, per germline. CDR3 in DNA: TGTGCCAGCAGGCCGAGGGGAACAGGAGGGAATTCACCCCTCCACTTT. Translating it yields CASRPRGTGGNSPLHF.

This clonotype occurred a few times. The gene calls are TRBV20-1 and TRBJ2-5, with a weak D call TRBD2 (5 bases). Trimming shortened V by 3 bases and J by 0 bases, and 11 bases separated the two germline ends. In germline, CDR1 is DFQATT, CDR2 SNEGSKA (reference sequence). The CDR3 is 14 amino acids. The CDR3 reads CSASGLPDQETQYF. The CDR3 coding sequence is TGCAGTGCTAGTGGACTTCCTGACCAAGAGACCCAGTACTTC.

The gene calls are TRBV5-1 and TRBJ2-7; maybe TRBD1 (6 bases). CDR1 and CDR2 from the germline V gene are SGHRS and YFSETQ. Deletions cut 1 base from V and 6 bases from J, with 17 bases between. This CDR3 has 15 residues. In DNA form, the CDR3 reads TGCGCCAGCAGCTTGAATGGACAGTCTCCCCCCGAGCAGTACTTC. Translated: CASSLNGQSPPEQYF.

The sample holds a few counts of this clonotype. The chain employs TRBV5-8 and TRBJ1-5; the match to TRBD1 covers 9 bases. Germline V lookup: CDR1 SGHTS, CDR2 YDEGEE. J lost 4 bases, V lost 4 bases, and 6 bases had no gene match. The CDR3 spans 15 residues. CDR3 residues: CASSPGQGWNQPQHF. CDR3 nucleotides: TGTGCCAGCAGCCCGGGACAGGGATGGAATCAGCCCCAGCATTTT.

This sequence joins TRBV20-1 and TRBJ2-7; D remains ambiguous. The CDR3 loop spans 15 amino acids. The germline V gene encodes CDR1 DFQATT and CDR2 SNEGSKA (reference sequence). The V end lost 3 bases, the J end lost 0 bases, and 15 bases lay between the germline ends. CDR3 region: CSARETKDGSYEQYF. The CDR3, as DNA: TGCAGTGCTAGGGAAACCAAAGACGGCTCCTACGAGCAGTACTTC.

V and J are TRBV10-3 and TRBJ2-1; 7 bases are shared with TRBD1. V shed 0 bases and J 4 bases; nucleotides not matched to a gene: 6. The CDR3 covers 16 residues. Germline CDR1 reads ENHRY; CDR2 reads SYGVKD. This CDR3 reads CAISESMGQLYNEQFF. The CDR3 DNA reads TGTGCCATCAGTGAGTCGATGGGACAGTTATACAATGAGCAGTTCTTC.

This chain's CDR3 is CASSFGTSGSDTGELFF. CDR3 DNA sequence: TGTGCCAGCAGCTTTGGGACTAGCGGGAGTGACACCGGGGAGCTGTTTTTT. The V call is TRBV7-2, the J call TRBJ2-2; 14 bases are a match to TRBD2. J gave up 3 bases and V 3 bases, and 3 bases lay outside the gene matches. Looked up from germline, CDR1 is SGHTA and CDR2 is FQGNSA. This CDR3 comprises 17 residues.

This clonotype was seen ten or more times. The chain links TRBV6-5 to TRBJ2-1; 8 bases are a match to TRBD2. This CDR3 region has 15 residues. J lost 9 bases, V lost 8 bases, and 15 bases had no gene match. Germline CDR1 is MNHEY and CDR2 is SVGAGI. The CDR3 is CASRKGRTSLGEQFF. In DNA, the CDR3 is TGTGCCAGCCGCAAGGGGCGGACTAGCCTCGGTGAGCAGTTCTTC.

This clonotype turned up a few times. The V call is TRBV18, the J call TRBJ1-1, with a tentative D call TRBD1 (5 bases). Germline values: CDR1 KGHSH, CDR2 LQKENI. Trimming took off 8 bases at V and 6 bases at J, with 10 bases between the two ends. This CDR3 has 11 amino acids. CDR3 in DNA: TGTGCCAGCCAGGGAGATGCTGAAGCTTTCTTT. Its protein is CASQGDAEAFF.

The rearrangement joins TRBV7-8 to TRBJ2-7, with 10 bases identical to TRBD1. V was pared by 5 bases and J by 0 bases, with 7 bases of the junction left unmatched. This CDR3 region has 16 residues. The V gene's germline CDR1 is SGHVS and CDR2 FQNEAQ. The CDR3 protein is CASSSRTGGYSYEQYF. The CDR3 DNA reads as TGTGCCAGCAGCAGCCGGACAGGGGGTTACTCCTACGAGCAGTACTTC. The variable domain in full, completed from reference TRBV7-8 and TRBJ2-7, reads GAGVSQSPRYKVAKRGQDVALRCDPISGHVSLFWYQQALGQGPEFLTYFQNEAQLDKSGLPSDRFFAERPEGSVSTLKIQRTQQEDSAVYLCASSSRTGGYSYEQYFGPGTRLTVT.

This clonotype has ten or more counts. This sequence joins TRBV4-3 and TRBJ2-1, with a possible D match to TRBD2 (5 bases). Germline V gives CDR1 LGHNA, CDR2 YSLEER. Trimming stripped 1 base from V and 7 bases from J, with 17 bases between. The CDR3 totals 16 residues. The CDR3 DNA reads as TGCGCCAGCAGCCAAGTTGGGGAGAAGGTGGATAATGAGCAGTTCTTC. Amino acids: CASSQVGEKVDNEQFF.

This clonotype was recorded a few times. The J gene is TRBJ2-4, the V gene TRBV3-1; 12 positions match TRBD2. Trimming removed 0 bases from V and 6 bases from J; junction bases left unmatched: 6. Germline-derived CDR1 and CDR2 are LGHDT and YNNKEL (reference sequence). This CDR3 comprises 17 residues. CDR3 coding DNA: TGTGCCAGCAGCCAAGATCTAGCGGGGGGGCCTAGAAACATTCAGTACTTC. It translates to CASSQDLAGGPRNIQYF.

The rearrangement uses TRBV4-2 and TRBJ2-4; D is perhaps TRBD1 or TRBD2 (5 bases each). Trimming took off 1 base at V and 1 base at J, with 8 bases between the two ends. Germline V gives CDR1 LGHNA, CDR2 YNFKEQ. The CDR3 has 15 amino acids. CDR3 residues: CASSQAEGAKNIQYF. The CDR3 DNA follows: TGTGCCAGCAGCCAAGCAGAGGGGGCCAAAAACATTCAGTACTTC.

The chain couples TRBV6-6 to TRBJ2-1; no clear D gene. Per germline, CDR1 MNHNY and CDR2 SVGAGI (reference sequence). CDR3 length equals 14 residues. V was cut by 0 bases and J by 5 bases, with 8 bases left in between. The CDR3 DNA reads TGTGCCAGCAGTTACTCGATGGACGACAATGAGCAGTTCTTC. Its protein product is CASSYSMDDNEQFF.

CDR3 residues: CAISEGGSGGAGQRDTQYF. The CDR3 region has the DNA TGTGCCATCAGTGAAGGGGGATCAGGCGGGGCGGGACAGCGAGATACGCAGTATTTT. The chain carries TRBV10-3 and TRBJ2-3; possible D gene TRBD1, 7 bases. V lost 3 bases, J lost 5 bases, and 27 bases lay in between. The CDR3 length is 19 residues. Germline V gene lookup returns CDR1 ENHRY and CDR2 SYGVKD.

As to this clonotype: At one of its ends the junction is not consistent with the germline gene, which may arise from a read error. J is TRBJ1-1 and V is TRBV14; no firm D call. The CDR3 spans 13 residues. Per germline, CDR1 SGHDN and CDR2 FVKESK. The DNA of the CDR3 is TGTGCCAGCAGCCAGGCCCGAAACACTGAAGCCTTCTTT. Amino acid sequence: CASSQARNTEAFF.

This clonotype has only a few counts. The CDR3 region has the DNA TGTGCCAGCAGCTTAGGACTAGCGGGAGGACAAGAGACCCAGTACTTC. Its translation is CASSLGLAGGQETQYF. The chain carries TRBV7-2 and TRBJ2-5, with 13 nucleotides matching TRBD2. The CDR3 length is 16 residues. V trimming: 1 base; J trimming: 2 bases; junction bases outside the gene matches: 1. Germline-derived CDR1 and CDR2 are SGHTA and FQGNSA. Supplemented by reference TRBV7-2 and TRBJ2-5, the full variable domain reads GAGVSQSPSNKVTEKGKDVELRCDPISGHTALYWYRQSLGQGLEFLIYFQGNSAPDKSGLPSDRFSAERTGGSVSTLTIQRTQQEDSAVYLCASSLGLAGGQETQYFGPGTRLLVL.

This clonotype was counted once. The V gene is TRBV4-3, the J gene TRBJ1-5; TRBD1 aligns across 7 bases. Germline lookup yields CDR1 LGHNA and CDR2 YSLEER. Trimming at V came to 4 bases and at J to 6 bases, leaving 6 bases not matched to a gene. This CDR3 contains 14 residues. CDR3 coding DNA: TGCGCCAGCAGCCCGAACAGGGGAGGTCAGCCCCAGCATTTT. Translating gives CASSPNRGGQPQHF.

This chain connects TRBV20-1 to TRBJ2-2; D is possibly TRBD1 (5 bases). This CDR3 has 14 residues. The ends were cut back, 3 bases at V and 1 base at J, with 9 bases in the middle. The germline CDR1 and CDR2 sequences are DFQATT and SNEGSKA (reference sequence). The DNA of the CDR3 is TGCAGTGCTAGTAGGCAGGGGAACACCGGGGAGCTGTTTTTT. Translating gives CSASRQGNTGELFF.

This clonotype was counted only a few times. The gene calls are TRBV5-1 and TRBJ2-7, with TRBD1 identical over 10 bases. CDR1 and CDR2 (germline): SGHRS, YFSETQ. CDR3 size: 14 residues. Trimming removed 4 bases from V and 3 bases from J; junction bases left unmatched: 4. The CDR3 protein is CASSPGQGFYEQYF. In DNA form, the CDR3 reads TGCGCCAGCAGCCCGGGACAGGGGTTCTACGAGCAGTACTTC.

This clonotype was seen a few times. The V gene is TRBV29-1, the J gene TRBJ1-1, with no clear D. The germline V and J ends were trimmed by 3 bases and 12 bases, with 11 bases remaining between them. CDR1 and CDR2 (germline): SQVTM, ANQGSEA. This CDR3 is 10 amino acids long. Written as DNA, the CDR3 is TGCAGCGTTGAGAATTTAGAAACTTTCTTT. This translates into CSVENLETFF.

As to this clonotype: Possible read error: a much larger clone is one base away. The CDR3 region has the DNA TGTGCCAGCAGCTTATCCCCTTCAAGCGGGGCCTACAATGAGCAGCTCTTC. It is translated as CASSLSPSSGAYNEQLF. The V and J genes are TRBV7-2 and TRBJ2-1; TRBD2 agrees at 7 bases. The CDR3 contains 17 residues. The germline V gene encodes CDR1 SGHTA and CDR2 FQGNSA.